The 13 T cell receptor beta chains reported below all come from one sample, sequenced in a study of T-cell memory formation after mild COVID-19. TCRdb processed the 5' RACE reads anew with MiXCR; each CDR3 protein has one entry. Among fewer than 550,000 distinct CDR3 sequences listed, 20% were seen once. Sample: PBMCs or a T cell subset sorted from them (not recorded which). These receptors originate from an adult woman who had mild COVID-19 (a few samples of this study predate the infection). Cell type and time point are not known.

This clonotype was picked up a small number of times. V and J are TRBV11-2 and TRBJ2-3; a possible D gene is TRBD2 (6 bases). The CDR3 length is 16 residues. Germline V CDR1 and CDR2: SGHAT, FQNNGV. Trimming removed 5 bases from V and 1 base from J, with 16 bases in between. DNA for the CDR3: TGTGCCAGCAGCACGAGCTACGCGGGACGCACAGATACGCAGTATTTT. This sequence encodes CASSTSYAGRTDTQYF.

This clonotype occurred a few times. This chain uses TRBV10-3 with TRBJ1-5; 8 positions agree with TRBD1. CDR1 ENHRY and CDR2 SYGVKD come from the germline V gene. J gave up 0 bases and V 9 bases, and 7 bases lay outside the gene matches. This CDR3 has 15 residues. The CDR3 DNA follows: TGTGCCATAGGGACAGGCGAATATAGCAATCAGCCCCAGCATTTT. The encoded protein is CAIGTGEYSNQPQHF.

V is TRBV5-1 and J is TRBJ2-3; D is perhaps TRBD1 (5 bases). With 3 bases removed from V and 0 bases from J, the gap between germline ends came to 11 bases. Germline V lookup: CDR1 SGHRS, CDR2 YFSETQ. CDR3 length equals 15 residues. The CDR3 region has the DNA TGCGCCAGCAGCTCCCAACAGGACAGCACAGATACGCAGTATTTT. It yields the protein CASSSQQDSTDTQYF.

The gene calls are TRBV20-1 and TRBJ2-3; 10 bases are a match to TRBD2. Germline CDR1 reads DFQATT; CDR2 reads SNEGSKA (reference sequence). CDR3 length: 14 amino acids. The V gene end was trimmed by 4 bases and the J gene end by 3 bases; junction bases not matched to a gene: 4. In DNA form, the CDR3 reads TGCAGTGCTACGAGCGGGGGGGGAACAGATACGCAGTATTTT. Residues: CSATSGGGTDTQYF.

V usage is TRBV29-1 and J usage is TRBJ1-1, with D possibly matching TRBD1 (6 bases). The CDR3 runs to 14 residues. The ends were cut back, 3 bases at V and 7 bases at J, with 18 bases in the middle. CDR1 and CDR2 (germline): SQVTM, ANQGSEA. The CDR3 is CSVDLPRGSGEAFF. CDR3 nucleotides: TGCAGCGTTGACTTACCCAGGGGAAGTGGTGAAGCTTTCTTT. The full variable domain, rest sourced from reference TRBV29-1 and TRBJ1-1, is SAVISQKPSRDICQRGTSLTIQCQVDSQVTMMFWYRQQPGQSLTLIATANQGSEATYESGFVIDKFPISRPNLTFSTLTVSNMSPEDSSIYLCSVDLPRGSGEAFFGQGTRLTVV.

This clonotype was found many times. This rearrangement joins TRBV24-1 to TRBJ1-5; D might be TRBD1 (5 bases). This CDR3 comprises 13 residues. Trimming removed 3 bases from V and 5 bases from J, with 7 bases in between. In germline, CDR1 is KGHDR, CDR2 SFDVKD. CDR3 sequence (DNA): TGTGCCACCAGTGATGCAGGGCATCAGCCCCAGCATTTT. This encodes CATSDAGHQPQHF.

The chain joins TRBV9 to TRBJ1-4; TRBD1 might be the D (5 bases). The length of the CDR3 is 16 residues. Germline CDR1 reads SGDLS; CDR2 reads YYNGEE. V lost 4 bases, J lost 7 bases, and 20 bases lay in between. The DNA for the CDR3 is TGTGCCAGCAGCCCACCACGGGGGAGCGCGGGTGAAAAACTGTTTTTT. This sequence encodes CASSPPRGSAGEKLFF.

Worth noting for this clonotype: An end of the junction differs from the germline gene, which may be a read error. The chain joins TRBV12-3 or TRBV12-4 to TRBJ2-3; TRBD2 agrees at 11 bases. The CDR3 is 14 residues long. CDR3 amino acids: CASSLAGGRGTQYF. Here the CDR3 DNA reads TGTGCCAGCAGTCTAGCGGGGGGCAGAGGTACGCAGTATTTT.

A few counts support this clonotype. The V and J genes are TRBV12-3 or TRBV12-4 and TRBJ2-3, with 14 bases aligning to TRBD2. CDR3 length: 17 amino acids. With V trimmed by 6 bases and J by 2 bases, 7 bases remained unmatched. The CDR3 loop is CASRRTSGGILTDTQYF. CDR3 sequence (DNA): TGTGCCAGCAGGAGGACTAGCGGGGGGATCCTCACAGATACGCAGTATTTT.

This clonotype was found many times. The rearrangement uses TRBV7-2 and TRBJ2-5, with 9 nucleotides matching TRBD2. Germline assignment: CDR1 SGHTA and CDR2 FQGNSA. V shed 5 bases, J shed 4 bases, and the junction held 5 bases outside the gene matches. CDR3 length: 14 residues. CDR3 sequence: CASSLGTSRETQYF. For the CDR3, the DNA is TGTGCCAGCAGCCTAGGGACTAGCAGAGAGACCCAGTACTTC.

The table lists this clonotype with a few counts. The V and J genes are TRBV7-2 and TRBJ2-7; D uncertain. CDR1 and CDR2 (germline): SGHTA, FQGNSA. This CDR3 has 14 amino acids. V gave up 4 bases and J gave up 2 bases, with 12 bases separating them. In DNA, the CDR3 is TGTGCCAGCAGCTCCTGGACGGGCCCCTACGAGCAGTACTTC. Protein sequence: CASSSWTGPYEQYF.

The sample holds a few counts of this clonotype. This chain connects TRBV7-8 to TRBJ2-5; D is tentatively TRBD1 or TRBD2 (6 bases each). The CDR3 runs to 14 residues. CDR1 SGHVS and CDR2 FQNEAQ come from the germline V gene. V gave up 3 bases and J gave up 3 bases, with 11 bases separating them. The CDR3 region is CASSLTRGEETQYF. For the CDR3, the DNA is TGTGCCAGCAGCTTGACGAGGGGGGAAGAGACCCAGTACTTC.

This chain connects TRBV9 to TRBJ2-1; 13 bases are a match to TRBD2. Trimming at V came to 4 bases and at J to 4 bases, leaving 8 bases not matched to a gene. The CDR3 is made up of 17 amino acids. The V gene's germline CDR1 is SGDLS and CDR2 YYNGEE. The CDR3 DNA reads TGTGCCAGCAGCCCGAGACTAGCGGGAGGTCCTTACAATGAGCAGTTCTTC. It translates to CASSPRLAGGPYNEQFF.